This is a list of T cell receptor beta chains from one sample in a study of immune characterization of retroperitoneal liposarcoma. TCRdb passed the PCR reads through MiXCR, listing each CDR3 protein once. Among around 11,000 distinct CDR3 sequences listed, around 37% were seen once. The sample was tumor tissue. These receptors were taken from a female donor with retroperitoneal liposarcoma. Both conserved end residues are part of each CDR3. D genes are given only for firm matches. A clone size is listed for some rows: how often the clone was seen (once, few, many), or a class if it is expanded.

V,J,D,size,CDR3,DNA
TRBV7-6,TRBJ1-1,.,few,CASSLVRAGLAFF,TGTGCCAGCAGCTTAGTTCGAGCAGGGCTAGCTTTCTTT
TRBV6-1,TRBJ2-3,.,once,CASSRTQEFDTQYF,TGTGCCAGCAGTCGAACACAGGAATTTGATACGCAGTATTTT
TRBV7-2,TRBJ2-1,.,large,CASSSTGWERAEQFF,TGTGCCAGCAGCTCGACAGGGTGGGAGCGGGCCGAGCAGTTCTTC
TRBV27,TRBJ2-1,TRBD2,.,CASSSHEAGRVNEQFF,TGTGCCAGCAGTTCCCACGAAGCGGGGAGAGTAAATGAGCAGTTCTTC
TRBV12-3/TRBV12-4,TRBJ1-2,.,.,CASSQGFNYGYTF,TGTGCCAGCAGTCAGGGATTTAACTATGGCTACACCTTC
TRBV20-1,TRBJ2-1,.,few,CSASWSADNSYNEQFF,TGCAGTGCTAGTTGGTCAGCGGATAACTCCTACAATGAGCAGTTCTTC
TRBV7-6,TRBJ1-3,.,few,CASSLTEGNTIYF,TGTGCCAGCAGCTTAACGGAGGGAAACACCATATATTTT
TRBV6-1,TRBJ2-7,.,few,CASSEGGGPYEQYF,TGTGCCAGCAGTGAAGGCGGGGGCCCCTACGAGCAGTACTTC
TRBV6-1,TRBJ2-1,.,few,CASSELGNEQFF,TGTGCCAGCAGTGAGTTGGGGAATGAGCAGTTCTTC
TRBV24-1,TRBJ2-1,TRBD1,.,CATSDGQGVWYEQLF,TGTGCCACCAGTGATGGGCAGGGGGTCTGGTACGAGCAGTTATTC
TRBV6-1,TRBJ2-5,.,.,CASSDHDRTQYF,TGTGCCAGCAGTGACCACGACCGGACCCAGTACTTC